This T cell receptor beta chain was identified during a study of early T cells in non-severe SARS-CoV-2 infection (dated by TCRdb to the early 2020s). For the study in its entirety: Because TCR sequencing was done on bulk RNA from unsorted whole blood, the alpha and beta chains could not be paired.

The study was a case-control design nested within a healthcare worker cohort in London, UK, with weekly nasopharyngeal swab PCR tests and blood sampling. Healthcare workers were recruited between 23 and 31 March 2020, during the week of the UK lockdown, and were followed weekly for up to 16 weeks. Preparation of the library involved 5' RACE. The instrument given in TCRdb is NextSeq 500. In the TCR library protocol, unique molecular identifiers were attached to individual cDNA molecules to correct for PCR bias and sequencing error. Sequencing covered both TCR alpha and beta chains, and within each sample the abundances of alpha and beta sequences were tightly co-correlated. From the authors' description of their analysis: Decombinator V4 was used to annotate TCR sequences for V gene, J gene and CDR3. TCRs were defined as expanded if a significant change between any two time points was detected under a Poisson model with p below 0.0001. Abundances of TCRs were expressed as counts per million after normalisation to the total number of TCRs sequenced in each sample. TRAV1-2 paired with TRAJ12, TRAJ20 or TRAJ33 defined MAIT TCRs, while TRAV10 paired with TRAJ18 defined iNKT TCRs. VDJdb, accessed 1 November 2021, was searched for CMV, EBV and SARS-CoV-2 annotated TCRs, excluding TCRs annotated for multiple antigens. TCRdb ran its own pipeline on the public reads, namely fastp trimming at Q25 and MiXCR clone calling, and kept in-frame beta chains. All rows with the same CDR3 protein become a single entry with the most common DNA and genes. It is TCRdb's table, rather than the study itself, that gives the V and J calls and clone size. Within this sample are about 68,000 distinct CDR3 sequences, with about 11% of them counted one time only. 5.5% to 7% of the sample lies in the top ten.

The CDR3 numbers 16 residues from cysteine through phenylalanine. The sequence is cut down to CDR3 DNA, 48 bases in frame from base 1. Reading the germline V gene gives CDR1 MDHEN and CDR2 SYDVKM. Ends trimmed: V by 5 bases, J by 5 bases; bases unmatched to a gene: 10. This clonotype came up many times. Its cognate antigen has yet to be identified. The input lacks base qualities; no much larger clone sits a single base away. Study-level results and caveats: VDJdb matching was skewed toward anti-spike CD8 responses and likely underestimated virus-specific expansions by missing private and CD4 specificities.

This sequence originates from an adult who was a healthcare worker with PCR-confirmed SARS-CoV-2 infection or an uninfected control (not recorded which). The chain is made from TRBV28 and TRBJ2-3; a stretch of 10 junction bases matches TRBD2. Source material: whole blood. The CDR3 region has the sequence CASSRPSGRVEDTQYF. The nucleotide sequence reads as follows: TGTGCCAGCAGTAGACCCAGCGGGAGGGTTGAAGATACGCAGTATTTT.